This record covers a single TCR beta chain. Its antigen remains unknown. Generated by immunoSEQ multiplex PCR, the TCRdb table keeps only in-frame clones and is missing some. This sample has a few hundred thousand clones, with 90% found just once. This specimen comes from a study of Ad26.COV2.S vaccination and SARS-CoV-2 variants. Study-wide context: Recipients of Ad26.COV2.S got it intramuscularly, once or twice 56 days apart. Findings of the study overall: The TCR breadth and depth analyses may have understated or missed part of the total T cell responses. After vaccination, reports described spike-specific CD8+ and CD4+ T cell responses as showing substantial breadth.

The V end was cut by 0 bases, the J end by 10 bases, with 7 bases between. The CDR3 extends over 11 amino acids. Germline V gene data show CDR1 as SGHDT and CDR2 as YYEEEE. Described treatment: around 19 received Ad26.COV2.S at low or high dose, single or two shots; five or six received placebo; per-sample allocation not given. Sampling took place 63 days after the first vaccine or placebo injection. Boston hosted the donor, who was an adult aged 18-55 years. The clonotype originates from a person between 18 and 60 years old who received the Ad26.COV2.S COVID-19 vaccine or a placebo. J is TRBJ2-5 and V is TRBV5-6, with a tentative D call TRBD1 (6 bases). The material sequenced was peripheral blood, taken in a trial of Ad26.COV2.S vaccine versus placebo. The CDR3 DNA is TGTGCCAGCAGCTTGGGGGACATCCAGTACTTC. It encodes CASSLGDIQYF.